The TCR beta chain under discussion was sequenced for a study of CD8 T cells in Susac syndrome (dated by TCRdb to about 2019). Concerning the study at large: The study used repertoire sequencing to test whether antigen drove CD8+ T cell activation and differentiation in Susac syndrome. The clonality of the CD8+ T cell repertoire was compared across about 12 healthy donors, around 14 Susac syndrome patients and roughly 15 multiple sclerosis patients. Points the paper makes about the study in general: The number of individuals in the TCR sequencing and HLA analysis was acknowledged as relatively small.

Peripheral blood CD8+ and CD4+ T cells from healthy donors, Susac syndrome patients and multiple sclerosis patients were profiled using high-throughput TCR beta sequencing. Healthy donors were included as age- and sex-matched controls. Bulk CD8+ and CD4+ T cells were purified magnetically by negative isolation, whereas CD8+ TEMRA cells were enriched by FACS. Blood was collected in EDTA tubes and processed within 24 hours, with PBMCs isolated through density gradient centrifugation. PBMCs intended for TCR sequencing were frozen in liquid nitrogen and were later thawed in a 37 degrees C water bath. Purity of sorted or isolated CD4+, CD8+ and CD8+ TEMRA cells was at least 90%. The V end gives up 6 bases and the J end 3 bases, leaving 4 bases in the junction not matched to a gene. Taken from the germline V gene (reference sequence), the CDR1 and CDR2 loops are MNHEY and SMNVEV. Taken from cysteine to phenylalanine, the CDR3 has 13 residues. Only CDR3 DNA remains: 39 bases, in frame from the first base.

As regards this clonotype: Its cognate antigen has yet to be identified. Per-base qualities were not stored, and no clone one base away is much larger.

RNA was extracted using the RNeasy kit, and roughly 0.5 to 1 ug of the RNA was reverse transcribed with random hexamers. The immunoSEQ multiplex PCR assay, which covers 54 Vbeta and 13 Jbeta segments, was used to amplify TCR beta CDR3 regions. PCR amplification bias was corrected using a synthetic template baseline for primer optimization and computational correction. Per the authors' processing: Only productive sequences were kept, with reads annotated to V, D and J genes according to IMGT and analyzed in immunoSEQ Analyzer. Clonality was calculated as one minus the Shannon entropy normalized by log2 of the number of productive unique sequences. For each patient and control, public and private clones were evaluated among the 100 most prevalent clones. Susac-specific clones were defined as absent from healthy and MS cohorts, some 1,000 published viral clones and other ImmuneACCESS disease sequences. The public reads were quality trimmed at Q25 with fastp and then assembled into clones with MiXCR by TCRdb, keeping productive beta chains. Records with the same CDR3 protein are collapsed into one entry carrying the most frequent genes and DNA. The V and J calls shown here were made by TCRdb, not taken from the authors' results. This sample lists 120,000 to 150,000 distinct CDR3 sequences; approximately 95% were detected once. The ten largest make up about 0.26% of the sample.

The V gene is TRBV27 and the J gene is TRBJ2-5, with 7 central nucleotides matching TRBD2. This sequence originates from a human donor in good health. The sample consisted of CD8+ T cells from PBMCs. The nucleotides are TGTGCCAGCAGCCGTGCGGGAGAAGAGACCCAGTACTTC. Translation gives CASSRAGEETQYF.